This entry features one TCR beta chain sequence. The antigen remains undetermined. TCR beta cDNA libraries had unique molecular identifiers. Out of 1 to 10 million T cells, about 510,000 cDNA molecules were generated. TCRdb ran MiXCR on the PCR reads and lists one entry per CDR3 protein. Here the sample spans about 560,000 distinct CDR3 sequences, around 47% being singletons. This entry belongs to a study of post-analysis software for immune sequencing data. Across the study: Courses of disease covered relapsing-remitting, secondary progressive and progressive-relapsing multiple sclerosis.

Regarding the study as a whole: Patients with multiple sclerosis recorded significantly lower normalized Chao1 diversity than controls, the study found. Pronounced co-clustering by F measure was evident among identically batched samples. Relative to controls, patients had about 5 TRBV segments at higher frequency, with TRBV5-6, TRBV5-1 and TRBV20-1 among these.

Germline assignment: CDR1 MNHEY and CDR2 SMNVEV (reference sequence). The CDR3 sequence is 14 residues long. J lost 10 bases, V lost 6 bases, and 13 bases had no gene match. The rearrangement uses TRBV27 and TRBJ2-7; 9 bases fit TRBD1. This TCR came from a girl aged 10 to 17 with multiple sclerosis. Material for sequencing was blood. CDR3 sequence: CASRDTGGTENQYF. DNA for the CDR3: TGTGCCAGCAGAGACACAGGGGGCACGGAGAACCAGTACTTC.